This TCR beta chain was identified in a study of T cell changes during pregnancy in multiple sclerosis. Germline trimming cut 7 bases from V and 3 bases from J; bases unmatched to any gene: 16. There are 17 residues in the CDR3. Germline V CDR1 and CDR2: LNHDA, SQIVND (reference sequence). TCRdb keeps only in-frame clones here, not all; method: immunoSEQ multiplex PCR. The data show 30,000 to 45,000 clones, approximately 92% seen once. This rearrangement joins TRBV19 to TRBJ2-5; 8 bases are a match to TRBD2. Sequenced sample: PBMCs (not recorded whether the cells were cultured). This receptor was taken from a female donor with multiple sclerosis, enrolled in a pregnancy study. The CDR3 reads CASTLPGVGSGKETQYF. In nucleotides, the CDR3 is TGTGCCAGTACCCTCCCGGGTGTGGGTAGCGGGAAAGAGACCCAGTACTTC.